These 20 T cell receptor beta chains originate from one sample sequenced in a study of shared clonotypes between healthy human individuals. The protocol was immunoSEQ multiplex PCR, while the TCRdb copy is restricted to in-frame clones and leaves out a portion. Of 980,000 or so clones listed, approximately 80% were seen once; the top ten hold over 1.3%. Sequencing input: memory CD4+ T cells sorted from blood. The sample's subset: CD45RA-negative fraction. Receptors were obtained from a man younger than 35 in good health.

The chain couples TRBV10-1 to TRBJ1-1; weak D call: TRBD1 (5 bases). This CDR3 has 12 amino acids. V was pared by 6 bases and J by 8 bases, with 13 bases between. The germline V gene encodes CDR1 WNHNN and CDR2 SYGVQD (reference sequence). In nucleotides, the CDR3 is TGCGCCAGCAGCCCCGGGGGTCCCGAAGCTTTCTTT. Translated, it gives CASSPGGPEAFF.

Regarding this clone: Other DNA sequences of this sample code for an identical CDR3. CDR3 in amino acids: CASSPPSLNTGELFF. The DNA for the CDR3 is TGTGCCAGCTCACCCCCTAGCTTGAACACCGGGGAGCTGTTTTTT. This sequence joins TRBV18 and TRBJ2-2, with a tentative D call TRBD2 (5 bases). Deletions cut 3 bases from V and 1 base from J, with 9 bases between. Germline V CDR1 and CDR2: KGHSH, LQKENI. The CDR3 runs 15 residues.

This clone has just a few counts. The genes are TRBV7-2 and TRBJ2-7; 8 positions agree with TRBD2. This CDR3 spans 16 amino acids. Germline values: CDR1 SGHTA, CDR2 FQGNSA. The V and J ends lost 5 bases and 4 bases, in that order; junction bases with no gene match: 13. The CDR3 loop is CASSPAPGGVFYEQYF. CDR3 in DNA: TGTGCCAGCAGCCCAGCCCCGGGGGGGGTCTTTTACGAGCAGTACTTC.

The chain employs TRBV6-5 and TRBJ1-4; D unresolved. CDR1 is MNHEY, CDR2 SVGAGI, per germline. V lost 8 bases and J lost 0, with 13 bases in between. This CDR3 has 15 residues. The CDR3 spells CASRWKTTTNEKLFF. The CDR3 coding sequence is TGTGCCAGCCGCTGGAAGACAACAACTAATGAAAAACTGTTTTTT.

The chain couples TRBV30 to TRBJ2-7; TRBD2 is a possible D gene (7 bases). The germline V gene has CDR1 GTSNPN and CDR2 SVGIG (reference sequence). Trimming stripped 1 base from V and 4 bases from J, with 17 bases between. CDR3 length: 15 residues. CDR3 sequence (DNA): TGTGCCTGGAGTGGGGGAGGGGGTCGTTGGTACGAGCAGTACTTC. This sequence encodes CAWSGGGGRWYEQYF.

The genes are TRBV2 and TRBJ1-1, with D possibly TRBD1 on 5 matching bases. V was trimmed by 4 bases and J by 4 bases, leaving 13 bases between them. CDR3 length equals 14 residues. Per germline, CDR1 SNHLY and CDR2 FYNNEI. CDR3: CASSGEGGGTEAFF. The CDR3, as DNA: TGTGCCAGCAGTGGTGAGGGTGGGGGCACTGAAGCTTTCTTT. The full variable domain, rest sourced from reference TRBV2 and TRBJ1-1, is EPEVTQTPSHQVTQMGQEVILRCVPISNHLYFYWYRQILGQKVEFLVSFYNNEISEKSEIFDDQFSVERPDGSNFTLKIRSTKLEDSAMYFCASSGEGGGTEAFFGQGTRLTVV.

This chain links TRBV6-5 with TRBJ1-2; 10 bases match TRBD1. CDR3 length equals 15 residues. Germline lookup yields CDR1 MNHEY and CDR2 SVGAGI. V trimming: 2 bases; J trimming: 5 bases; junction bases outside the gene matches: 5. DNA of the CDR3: TGTGCCAGCAGTTACCCCGGACAGGGGGATTATGGCTACACCTTC. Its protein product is CASSYPGQGDYGYTF.

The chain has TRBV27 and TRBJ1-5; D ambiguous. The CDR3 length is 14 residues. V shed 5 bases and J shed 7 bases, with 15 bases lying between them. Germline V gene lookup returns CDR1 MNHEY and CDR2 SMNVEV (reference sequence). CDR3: CASSRTGKGQPQHF. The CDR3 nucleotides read TGTGCCAGCAGTCGCACGGGGAAAGGGCAGCCCCAGCATTTT.

The CDR3 nucleotides read TGTGCCATTCTTCGGGGTTCCTCTGGGGCCAACGTCCTGACTTTC. It translates to CAILRGSSGANVLTF. The V call is TRBV6-1, the J call TRBJ2-6, with D tentatively TRBD2 (5 bases). CDR1 MNHNS and CDR2 SASEGT come from the germline V gene. V was shortened by 10 bases and J by 0 bases, with 13 bases between the two germline ends. The CDR3 length is 15 residues.

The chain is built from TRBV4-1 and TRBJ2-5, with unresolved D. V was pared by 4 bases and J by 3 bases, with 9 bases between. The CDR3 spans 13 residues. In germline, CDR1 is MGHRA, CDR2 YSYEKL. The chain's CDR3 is CASSLSRKETQYF. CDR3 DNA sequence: TGCGCCAGCAGCCTCAGCCGAAAAGAGACCCAGTACTTC.

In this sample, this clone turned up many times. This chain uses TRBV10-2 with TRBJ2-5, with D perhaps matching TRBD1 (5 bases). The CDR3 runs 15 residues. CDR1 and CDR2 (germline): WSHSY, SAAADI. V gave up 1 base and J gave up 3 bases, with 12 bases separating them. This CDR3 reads CASSELQTAKETQYF. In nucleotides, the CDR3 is TGCGCCAGCAGTGAGTTGCAGACAGCCAAAGAGACCCAGTACTTC.

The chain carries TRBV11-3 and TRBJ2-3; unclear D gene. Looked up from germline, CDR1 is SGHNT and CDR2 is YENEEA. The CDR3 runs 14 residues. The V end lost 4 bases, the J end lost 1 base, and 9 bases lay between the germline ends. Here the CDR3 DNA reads TGTGCCAGCAGCTCCCACCGGGGCACAGATACGCAGTATTTT. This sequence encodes CASSSHRGTDTQYF.

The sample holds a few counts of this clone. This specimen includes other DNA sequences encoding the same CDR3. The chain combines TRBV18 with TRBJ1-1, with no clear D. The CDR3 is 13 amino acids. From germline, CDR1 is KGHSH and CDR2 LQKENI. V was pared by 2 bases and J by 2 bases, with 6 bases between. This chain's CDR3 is CASSPAGNTEAFF. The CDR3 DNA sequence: TGTGCCAGCTCACCAGCGGGCAACACTGAAGCTTTCTTT. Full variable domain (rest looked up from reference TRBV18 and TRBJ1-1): NAGVMQNPRHLVRRRGQEARLRCSPMKGHSHVYWYRQLPEEGLKFMVYLQKENIIDESGMPKERFSAEFPKEGPSILRIQQVVRGDSAAYFCASSPAGNTEAFFGQGTRLTVV.

The CDR3: CASSLAAGNYGYTF. Written as DNA, the CDR3 is TGTGCCAGCAGCTTAGCTGCGGGAAACTATGGCTACACCTTC. The chain couples TRBV7-9 to TRBJ1-2; no definite D call. CDR1 is SEHNR, CDR2 FQNEAQ, per germline (reference sequence). V was trimmed by 0 bases and J by 2 bases, leaving 7 bases between them. The CDR3 loop spans 14 amino acids.

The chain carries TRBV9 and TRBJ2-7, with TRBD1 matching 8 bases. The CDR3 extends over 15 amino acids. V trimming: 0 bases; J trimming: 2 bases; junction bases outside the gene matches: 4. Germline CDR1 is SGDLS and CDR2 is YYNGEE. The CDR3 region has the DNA TGTGCCAGCAGCGTAGGACAGGGGAAAGCCTACGAGCAGTACTTC. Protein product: CASSVGQGKAYEQYF. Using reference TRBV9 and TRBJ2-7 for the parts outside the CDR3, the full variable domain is DSGVTQTPKHLITATGQRVTLRCSPRSGDLSVYWYQQSLDQGLQFLIQYYNGEERAKGNILERFSAQQFPDLHSELNLSSLELGDSALYFCASSVGQGKAYEQYFGPGTRLTVT.

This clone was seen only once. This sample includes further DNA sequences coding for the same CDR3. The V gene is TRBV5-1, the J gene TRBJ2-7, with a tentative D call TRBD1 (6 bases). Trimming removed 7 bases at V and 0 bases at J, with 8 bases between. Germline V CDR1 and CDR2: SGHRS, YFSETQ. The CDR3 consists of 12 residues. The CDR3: CASRQDSYEQYF. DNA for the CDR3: TGCGCCAGCCGACAGGACTCCTACGAGCAGTACTTC.

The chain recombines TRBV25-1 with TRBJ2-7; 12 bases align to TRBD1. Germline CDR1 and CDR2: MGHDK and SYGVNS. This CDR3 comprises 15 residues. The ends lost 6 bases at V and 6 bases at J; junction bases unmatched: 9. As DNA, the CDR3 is TGTGCCAGCAGCGACTCCGGGACAGGGGGCTCCGAGCAGTACTTC. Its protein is CASSDSGTGGSEQYF.

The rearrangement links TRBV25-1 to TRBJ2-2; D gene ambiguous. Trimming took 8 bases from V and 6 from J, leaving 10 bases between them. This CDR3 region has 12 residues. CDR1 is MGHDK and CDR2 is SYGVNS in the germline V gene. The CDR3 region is CASGYLAGELFF. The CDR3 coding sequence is TGTGCCAGCGGCTATTTGGCCGGGGAGCTGTTTTTT.

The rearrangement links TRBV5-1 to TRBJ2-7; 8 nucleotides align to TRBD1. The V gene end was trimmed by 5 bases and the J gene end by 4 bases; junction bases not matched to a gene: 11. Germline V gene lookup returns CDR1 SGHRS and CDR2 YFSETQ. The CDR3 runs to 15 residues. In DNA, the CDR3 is TGCGCCAGCAGAGCAGGACCGGGACAGGCATACGAGCAGTACTTC. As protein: CASRAGPGQAYEQYF. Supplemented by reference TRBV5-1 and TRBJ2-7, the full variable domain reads KAGVTQTPRYLIKTRGQQVTLSCSPISGHRSVSWYQQTPGQGLQFLFEYFSETQRNKGNFPGRFSGRQFSNSRSEMNVSTLELGDSALYLCASRAGPGQAYEQYFGPGTRLTVT.

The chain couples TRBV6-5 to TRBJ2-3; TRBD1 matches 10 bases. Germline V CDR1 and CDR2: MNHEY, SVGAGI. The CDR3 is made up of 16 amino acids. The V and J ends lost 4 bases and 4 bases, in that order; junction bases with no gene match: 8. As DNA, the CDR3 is TGTGCCAGCAGTTCGACAGGGGGCGCGGCCGCAGATACGCAGTATTTT. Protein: CASSSTGGAAADTQYF.